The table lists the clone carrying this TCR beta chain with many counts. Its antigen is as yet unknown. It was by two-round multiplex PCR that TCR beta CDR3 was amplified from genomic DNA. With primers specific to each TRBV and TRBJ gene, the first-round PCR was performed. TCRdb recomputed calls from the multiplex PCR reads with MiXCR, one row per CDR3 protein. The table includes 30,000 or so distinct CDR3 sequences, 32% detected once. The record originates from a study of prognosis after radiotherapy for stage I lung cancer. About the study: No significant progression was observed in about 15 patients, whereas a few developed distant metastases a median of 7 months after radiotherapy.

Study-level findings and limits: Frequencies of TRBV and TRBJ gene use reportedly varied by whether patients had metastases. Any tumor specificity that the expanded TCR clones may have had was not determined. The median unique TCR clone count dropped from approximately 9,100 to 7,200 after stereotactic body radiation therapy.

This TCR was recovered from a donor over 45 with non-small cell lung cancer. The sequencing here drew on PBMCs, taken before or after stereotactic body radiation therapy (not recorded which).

The CDR3 spells CSAGGLAGRYEQYF. DNA of the CDR3: TGCAGTGCTGGTGGACTAGCGGGACGGTACGAGCAGTACTTC. V and J are TRBV20-1 and TRBJ2-7; 12 nucleotides match TRBD2. CDR1 is DFQATT, CDR2 SNEGSKA, per germline (reference sequence). The CDR3 covers 14 residues. V lost 5 bases, J lost 4 bases, and 6 bases stayed unmatched.